This T cell receptor beta chain comes out of a study of T cell responses to AZD1222 COVID-19 vaccine. Study-wide results and caveats: Receipt of two AZD1222 doses was followed by a rise in Spike-specific TCR breadth and depth. Distributed over spike, vaccine-associated CD4 TCRs predominated at 160-218 and 743-854.

CDR3 length equals 13 residues. The germline V gene has CDR1 LGHDT and CDR2 YNNKEL (reference sequence). With 1 base clipped from V and 5 bases from J, the junction kept 2 bases outside the gene matches. This clone is a singleton in its sample. The antigen remains unidentified. Sequenced by immunoSEQ multiplex PCR; TCRdb stores in-frame clones only, minus some. Of about 130,000 clones in the sample, around 90% were seen once. Sequencing used peripheral blood, obtained on day 0 of AZD1222 vaccination. This TCR was recovered from an adult in good health. This chain links TRBV3-1 (or the pseudogene TRBV3-2) with TRBJ2-7, with 7 bases fitting TRBD2. The chain's CDR3 is CASSQGRGNEQYF. As DNA, the CDR3 is TGTGCCAGCAGCCAAGGGCGGGGGAACGAGCAGTACTTC.